Following are 30 T cell receptor beta chains from one sample sequenced in a study of low-dose radiotherapy and immunotherapy resistance in tumors (dated by TCRdb to between 2020 and 2023). In light of the paper, this sample's time point label describes: before trial treatment. Instrument used: Illumina HiSeq 2500. First-strand cDNA was synthesized with Superscript III and a set of TRAV- and TRBV-specific primers, covering both TCRalpha and TCRbeta chains. TCRs were amplified with Phusion for approximately 18 PCR cycles, with a constant-region primer paired with the adapter attached to the V primers. The public reads were quality trimmed at Q25 with fastp and then assembled into clones with MiXCR by TCRdb, keeping productive beta chains. Every distinct CDR3 protein forms one entry, paired with its most common genes and DNA. The sample contains about 64,000 distinct CDR3 sequences, about a quarter of them found a single time. Together, the top ten hold less than 8% of the sample.

The sequencing used PBMCs, collected before treatment. These receptors were obtained from a male donor with rectosigmoid adenocarcinoma.

This clonotype was detected ten times or more. The chain uses TRBV29-1 and TRBJ1-2; D call uncertain. V was clipped by 2 bases and J by 0 bases, with 7 bases between them. Germline V gene data show CDR1 as SQVTM and CDR2 as ANQGSEA. The CDR3 contains 13 residues. The DNA of the CDR3 is TGCAGCGTTGAACAGGCCGCTAACTATGGCTACACCTTC. The encoded protein is CSVEQAANYGYTF.

This clonotype occurred many times. This sequence joins TRBV24-1 and TRBJ2-3; TRBD2 might be the D (6 bases). Trimming shortened V by 2 bases and J by 0 bases, and 14 bases separated the two germline ends. The CDR3 totals 17 residues. CDR1 is KGHDR and CDR2 is SFDVKD in the germline V gene. For the CDR3, the DNA is TGTGCCACCAGTGATTCCTCCGGCGGGGCGAGCACAGATACGCAGTATTTT. Translating gives CATSDSSGGASTDTQYF.

This clonotype was seen repeatedly, ten times or more. The rearrangement links TRBV20-1 to TRBJ2-1; 8 nucleotides line up with TRBD1. Germline CDR1 and CDR2: DFQATT and SNEGSKA (reference sequence). The CDR3 is 11 amino acids. CDR3 loop: CSQGADNEQFF. The CDR3 nucleotides are TGCAGCCAGGGGGCAGACAATGAGCAGTTCTTC.

This clonotype was counted ten times or more. The V and J genes are TRBV7-2 and TRBJ1-4; 9 bases line up with TRBD1. V lost 4 bases and J lost 8; bases outside the gene matches: 8. Germline V gene sequence: CDR1 SGHTA, CDR2 FQGNSA. The length of the CDR3 is 15 residues. CDR3 bases: TGTGCCAGCAGCTACCTGGGACAGGGAGGCGAAAAACTGTTTTTT. This encodes CASSYLGQGGEKLFF.

This clonotype was recorded at least ten times. V is TRBV7-2 and J is TRBJ1-2, with a possible D match to TRBD1 (5 bases). The CDR3 has 14 residues. Germline V gene data show CDR1 as SGHTA and CDR2 as FQGNSA. Trimming left V 7 bases short and J 1 base short, with 13 bases between. The CDR3 DNA follows: TGTGCCAGCACCTTGGCCAGGGTTAACTATGGCTACACCTTC. This encodes CASTLARVNYGYTF.

This clonotype was observed a few times. The chain recombines TRBV5-4 with TRBJ2-3; no firm D call. Per germline, CDR1 SGHNT and CDR2 YYREEE (reference sequence). This CDR3 contains 14 residues. V gave up 4 bases and J gave up 2 bases, with 11 bases separating them. CDR3 residues: CASSAGPNTDTQYF. In DNA form, the CDR3 reads TGTGCCAGCAGCGCCGGACCTAACACAGATACGCAGTATTTT. Variable domain in full (rest from reference TRBV5-4 and TRBJ2-3): ETGVTQSPTHLIKTRGQQVTLRCSSQSGHNTVSWYQQALGQGPQFIFQYYREEENGRGNFPPRFSGLQFPNYSSELNVNALELDDSALYLCASSAGPNTDTQYFGPGTRLTVL.

Worth noting for this clonotype: This likely reflects a read error, since a far larger clone is one base away. The rearrangement links TRBV7-8 to TRBJ2-1; the match to TRBD1 covers 9 bases. In germline, CDR1 is SGHVS, CDR2 FQNEAQ. The V and J ends lost 5 bases and 10 bases, in that order; junction bases with no gene match: 9. This CDR3 is 14 amino acids long. The CDR3 DNA sequence: TGTGCCAGCAGCCACCGGGACAGGGACCACGAGCAGTTCTTC. Translated, it gives CASSHRDRDHEQFF.

This clonotype was seen many times. This rearrangement joins TRBV7-2 to TRBJ2-1, with a tentative D call TRBD2 (5 bases). Between the trimmed V and J ends, which lost 4 bases and 2 bases, there was a span of 15 bases. The CDR3 runs 16 residues. The germline CDR1 and CDR2 sequences are SGHTA and FQGNSA. CDR3 coding DNA: TGTGCCAGCAGCTGGCGGGCGACGGTGACCTACAATGAGCAGTTCTTC. Translation: CASSWRATVTYNEQFF.

For the CDR3, the DNA is TGTGCCAGCAGATACCAGGGGGCGGAAAAAGAGACCCAGTACTTC. Amino acids: CASRYQGAEKETQYF. This sequence joins TRBV6-4 and TRBJ2-5, with 8 bases aligning to TRBD1. Germline V gene lookup returns CDR1 MRHNA and CDR2 SNTAGT. This CDR3 region has 15 residues. The ends lost 6 bases at V and 3 bases at J; junction bases unmatched: 9.

This clonotype occurred many times. The chain combines TRBV29-1 with TRBJ2-7; 8 bases line up with TRBD2. Germline lookup yields CDR1 SQVTM and CDR2 ANQGSEA. The CDR3 loop spans 12 amino acids. J was trimmed by 5 bases and V by 4 bases; bases with no gene match: 4. The CDR3 nucleotides are TGCAGCGTTGGGGTTAGCGGGAACGAGCAGTACTTC. Translating it yields CSVGVSGNEQYF.

This clonotype was counted at least ten times. V gene TRBV3-1 combines with J gene TRBJ2-1; D is unclear. The length of the CDR3 is 15 residues. Between the trimmed V and J ends, which lost 0 bases and 4 bases, there was a span of 10 bases. The germline gives CDR1 LGHDT, CDR2 YNNKEL (reference sequence). This CDR3 reads CASSQEIGRYNEQFF. The CDR3 DNA sequence: TGTGCCAGCAGCCAAGAGATAGGACGATACAATGAGCAGTTCTTC.

This clonotype showed up many times. This chain uses TRBV28 with TRBJ1-5; possible D gene TRBD1, 5 bases. This CDR3 is 15 amino acids long. V was shortened by 3 bases and J by 0 bases, with 9 bases between the two germline ends. Per the germline V gene, CDR1 is MDHEN and CDR2 is SYDVKM. CDR3 nucleotide sequence: TGTGCCAGCAGTTTCCCCGACAGTAGCAATCAGCCCCAGCATTTT. This encodes CASSFPDSSNQPQHF.

This chain connects TRBV5-5 to TRBJ2-3, with 7 bases matching TRBD1. The CDR3 spans 15 residues. Germline lookup yields CDR1 SGHKS and CDR2 YYEKEE (reference sequence). Losses at the gene ends were 5 bases for V and 2 bases for J; bases not matched to a gene: 8. The CDR3 protein is CASSREDRSTDTQYF. CDR3 nucleotides: TGTGCCAGCAGTCGCGAGGACAGGTCCACAGATACGCAGTATTTT. The full variable domain, with the rest looked up from reference TRBV5-5 and TRBJ2-3, is DAGVTQSPTHLIKTRGQQVTLRCSPISGHKSVSWYQQVLGQGPQFIFQYYEKEERGRGNFPDRFSARQFPNYSSELNVNALLLGDSALYLCASSREDRSTDTQYFGPGTRLTVL.

The chain employs TRBV7-2 and TRBJ2-2; tentative D call: TRBD2 (6 bases). The germline CDR1 and CDR2 sequences are SGHTA and FQGNSA. This CDR3 is 16 amino acids long. With 7 bases removed from V and 0 bases from J, the gap between germline ends came to 15 bases. The DNA of the CDR3 is TGTGCCAGCACCCCACCCGGGACTCCGAACACCGGGGAGCTGTTTTTT. Translating gives CASTPPGTPNTGELFF.

In its sample, this clonotype was seen many times. The V call is TRBV7-9, the J call TRBJ2-1; 15 bases match TRBD2. The CDR3 length is 16 residues. CDR1 is SEHNR, CDR2 FQNEAQ, per germline (reference sequence). Losses at the gene ends were 6 bases for V and 8 bases for J; bases not matched to a gene: 8. The CDR3 region has the DNA TGTGCCAGCAGGGGACGGACTAGCGGGGGGGACTATGAGCAGTTCTTC. Translated: CASRGRTSGGDYEQFF. The complete variable domain, with remaining parts taken from reference TRBV7-9 and TRBJ2-1, reads DTGVSQNPRHKITKRGQNVTFRCDPISEHNRLYWYRQTLGQGPEFLTYFQNEAQLEKSRLLSDRFSAERPKGSFSTLEIQRTEQGDSAMYLCASRGRTSGGDYEQFFGPGTRLTVL.

There are many counts of this clonotype. The chain recombines TRBV28 with TRBJ2-6, with 12 bases lining up with TRBD1. Unmatched junction bases numbered 4, after V lost 5 bases and J lost 2 bases. The CDR3 has 17 residues. Per the germline V gene, CDR1 is MDHEN and CDR2 is SYDVKM. The CDR3: CASSPGQGAAGANVLTF. CDR3 coding DNA: TGTGCCAGCAGTCCGGGACAGGGGGCCGCTGGGGCCAACGTCCTGACTTTC.

This clonotype was seen ten or more times. The chain links TRBV5-1 to TRBJ2-7; weak D call: TRBD1 (7 bases). Germline CDR1 is SGHRS and CDR2 is YFSETQ. The CDR3 covers 15 residues. V lost 1 base, J lost 5 bases, and 16 bases lay in between. CDR3 bases: TGCGCCAGCAGCTTGTCGCGACAGGGAGGCCACGAGCAGTACTTC. The encoded protein is CASSLSRQGGHEQYF. Using reference TRBV5-1 and TRBJ2-7 for the parts outside the CDR3, the full variable domain is KAGVTQTPRYLIKTRGQQVTLSCSPISGHRSVSWYQQTPGQGLQFLFEYFSETQRNKGNFPGRFSGRQFSNSRSEMNVSTLELGDSALYLCASSLSRQGGHEQYFGPGTRLTVT.

The chain joins TRBV9 to TRBJ2-5; a possible D gene is TRBD1 (5 bases). The germline V gene has CDR1 SGDLS and CDR2 YYNGEE. The CDR3 contains 14 residues. Trimming shortened V by 2 bases and J by 1 base, and 9 bases separated the two germline ends. The CDR3 loop is CASSVGTGQETQYF. In DNA, the CDR3 is TGTGCCAGCAGCGTGGGAACAGGCCAAGAGACCCAGTACTTC.

This clonotype has more than one count but fewer than ten. The CDR3 nucleotides read TGTGCCAGCAGCTTAGAGAGGGGCTCTACAGATACGCAGTATTTT. Encoded protein: CASSLERGSTDTQYF. This rearrangement joins TRBV7-8 to TRBJ2-3; D may match TRBD1 or TRBD2 (5 bases each). V lost 1 base and J 3 bases, leaving 11 bases between the germline ends. The germline V gene encodes CDR1 SGHVS and CDR2 FQNEAQ. The CDR3 extends over 15 amino acids.

This clonotype was found many times. V is TRBV5-1 and J is TRBJ2-2, with D tentatively TRBD2 (7 bases). The V end was cut by 1 base, the J end by 2 bases, with 12 bases between. Germline V CDR1 and CDR2: SGHRS, YFSETQ. This CDR3 comprises 16 residues. The CDR3 nucleotides read TGCGCCAGCAGCTTGTGGGGGGGCCGCAACACCGGGGAGCTGTTTTTT. Its protein product is CASSLWGGRNTGELFF.

This clonotype was detected many times. CDR3: CASSTSGRASYEQYF. In DNA form, the CDR3 reads TGTGCCAGCAGTACCAGCGGGAGGGCCTCCTACGAGCAGTACTTC. The J gene is TRBJ2-7, the V gene TRBV27; TRBD2 matches at 10 bases. Germline V gives CDR1 MNHEY, CDR2 SMNVEV (reference sequence). Losses at the gene ends were 5 bases for V and 0 bases for J; bases not matched to a gene: 4. There are 15 residues in the CDR3.

The CDR3 nucleotides read TGCAGCGTTGAAGGGGAAGTTGAGCAGTTCTTC. Its protein is CSVEGEVEQFF. V and J are TRBV29-1 and TRBJ2-1; unclear D gene. The V gene's germline CDR1 is SQVTM and CDR2 ANQGSEA. Trimming left V 1 base short and J 9 bases short, with 7 bases between. The length of the CDR3 is 11 residues.

This clonotype came up many times. The J gene is TRBJ1-2, the V gene TRBV3-1; D unclear. Germline V gene lookup returns CDR1 LGHDT and CDR2 YNNKEL (reference sequence). V was trimmed by 4 bases and J by 5 bases, leaving 8 bases between them. The CDR3 contains 12 residues. CDR3 amino acids: CASSPSGYGYTF. The CDR3 nucleotides are TGTGCCAGCAGCCCTTCGGGATATGGCTACACCTTC.

This chain joins TRBV2 and TRBJ2-3; 8 nucleotides match TRBD2. Germline CDR1 is SNHLY and CDR2 is FYNNEI. This CDR3 is 12 amino acids long. V shed 7 bases, J shed 11 bases, and the junction held 8 bases outside the gene matches. The CDR3 is CASTAGGGLQYF. DNA for the CDR3: TGTGCCAGCACCGCGGGAGGTGGCTTGCAGTATTTT.

This clonotype was counted once. A read error is the likely source, as a far larger clone sits one nucleotide away. Here the CDR3 reads CASSLADASYLPGNTIYF. The CDR3 DNA follows: TGTGCCAGCAGCTTAGCGGACGCGAGCTACCTCCCTGGAAACACCATATATTTT. The chain joins TRBV7-9 to TRBJ1-3; D remains unclear. This CDR3 is built from 18 residues. Trimming shortened V by 0 bases and J by 2 bases, and 17 bases separated the two germline ends. Germline loops: CDR1 SEHNR, CDR2 FQNEAQ (reference sequence).

At least ten counts were recorded for this clonotype. The V call is TRBV3-1, the J call TRBJ1-1, with 10 bases fitting TRBD1. V gave up 5 bases and J gave up 5 bases; unmatched junction bases: 8. The CDR3 runs 15 residues. The germline V gene encodes CDR1 LGHDT and CDR2 YNNKEL (reference sequence). The CDR3 nucleotides read TGTGCCAGCAGCTACCGGGACAGGGGACGTACTGAAGCTTTCTTT. It is translated as CASSYRDRGRTEAFF.

There are many counts of this clonotype. The V call is TRBV28, the J call TRBJ1-3; tentative D call: TRBD1 (6 bases). V was cut by 6 bases and J by 0 bases, with 12 bases left in between. Germline V gene lookup returns CDR1 MDHEN and CDR2 SYDVKM. The CDR3 is made up of 15 amino acids. The CDR3 region has the DNA TGTGCCAGCAGGAAGACAGGTTCCTCTGGAAACACCATATATTTT. Translating gives CASRKTGSSGNTIYF.

This clonotype was recorded many times. This sequence joins TRBV28 and TRBJ1-1; no definite D call. CDR3 length equals 16 residues. The germline V gene has CDR1 MDHEN and CDR2 SYDVKM. Trimming stripped 2 bases from V and 1 base from J, with 14 bases between. The CDR3, as DNA: TGTGCCAGCAGTTTAATCCTCTTACGGGAGAACACTGAAGCTTTCTTT. Amino acids: CASSLILLRENTEAFF.

This clonotype was picked up many times. The chain uses TRBV4-1 and TRBJ1-5; D unresolved. V lost 1 base and J lost 1, with 5 bases in between. The CDR3 sequence is 14 residues long. The germline gives CDR1 MGHRA, CDR2 YSYEKL. The CDR3 is CASSQGLSNQPQHF. As DNA, the CDR3 is TGCGCCAGCAGCCAAGGTCTAAGCAATCAGCCCCAGCATTTT.

The chain employs TRBV6-2 or TRBV6-3 and TRBJ2-4; D may be TRBD2 (5 bases). The CDR3 consists of 17 residues. Germline assignment: CDR1 MNHEY and CDR2 SVGEGT. The V end was cut by 2 bases, the J end by 0 bases, with 14 bases between. In DNA form, the CDR3 reads TGTGCCAGCAGTTACGAACTAGGATTCCTAGCCAAAAACATTCAGTACTTC. This translates into CASSYELGFLAKNIQYF.